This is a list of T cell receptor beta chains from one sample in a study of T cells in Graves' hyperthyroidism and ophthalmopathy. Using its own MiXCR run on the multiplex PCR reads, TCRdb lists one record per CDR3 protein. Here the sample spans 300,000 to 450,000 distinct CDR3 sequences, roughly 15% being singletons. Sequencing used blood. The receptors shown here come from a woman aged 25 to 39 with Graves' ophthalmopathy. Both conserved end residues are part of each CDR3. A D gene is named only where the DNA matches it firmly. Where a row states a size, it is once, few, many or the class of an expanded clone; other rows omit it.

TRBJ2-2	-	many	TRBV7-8	CASVTGTANTGELFF	TGTGCCAGCGTGACCGGGACTGCGAACACCGGGGAGCTGTTTTTT
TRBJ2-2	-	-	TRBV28	CASSLYRISVPGELFF	TGTGCCAGCAGTTTATACAGGATTTCCGTCCCCGGGGAGCTGTTTTTT
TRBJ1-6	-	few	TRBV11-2	CASSLGGEDSPLHF	TGTGCCAGCAGCTTAGGCGGGGAAGATTCACCCCTCCACTTT
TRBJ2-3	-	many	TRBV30	CAWSGPSPGNTQYF	TGTGCCTGGAGTGGCCCCTCACCCGGAAATACGCAGTATTTT
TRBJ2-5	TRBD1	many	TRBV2	CASPKEGQGIETQYF	TGTGCCTCGCCCAAGGAGGGACAGGGGATCGAGACCCAGTACTTC
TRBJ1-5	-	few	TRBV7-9	CASSSGVSQPQHF	TGTGCCAGCAGCAGCGGGGTTAGTCAGCCCCAGCATTTT
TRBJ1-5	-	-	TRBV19	CASSINSRNQPQHF	TGTGCCAGTAGTATAAACAGCCGCAATCAGCCCCAGCATTTT
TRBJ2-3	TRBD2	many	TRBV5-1	CASSSNPGLAEFTDTQYF	TGCGCCAGCAGCTCCAATCCGGGACTAGCGGAGTTCACAGATACGCAGTATTTT
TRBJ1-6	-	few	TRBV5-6	CASSFRGLDSPLHF	TGTGCCAGCAGCTTCCGGGGGCTAGATTCACCCCTCCACTTT
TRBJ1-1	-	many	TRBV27	CASSPVRAPGATEAFF	TGTGCCAGCAGCCCCGTGAGGGCTCCGGGTGCGACTGAAGCTTTCTTT
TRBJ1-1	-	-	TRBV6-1	CASSTRTAEAFF	TGTGCCAGCAGTACCAGGACAGCCGAAGCTTTCTTT
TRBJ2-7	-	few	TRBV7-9	CASSLEDGTYEQYF	TGTGCCAGCAGCTTAGAGGATGGGACCTACGAGCAGTACTTC
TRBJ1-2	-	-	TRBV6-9	CASSYRQGYYGYTF	TGTGCCAGCAGTTACCGGCAGGGGTACTATGGCTACACCTTC
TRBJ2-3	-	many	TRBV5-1	CASSFNVHLSSTDTQYF	TGCGCCAGCAGTTTTAATGTCCACTTGTCGAGCACAGATACGCAGTATTTT
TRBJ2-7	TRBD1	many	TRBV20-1	CSASRGGQGGYEQYF	TGCAGTGCTAGTAGAGGGGGACAGGGAGGGTACGAGCAGTACTTC
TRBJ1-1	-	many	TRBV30	CAWRQTRETFEAFF	TGTGCCTGGAGGCAAACGAGAGAAACCTTTGAAGCTTTCTTT
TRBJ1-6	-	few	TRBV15	CATSRDRAPTLNSPLHF	TGTGCCACCAGCAGAGACAGGGCCCCGACGCTGAATTCACCCCTCCACTTT
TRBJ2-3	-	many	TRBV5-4	CASSLAVGTDTQYF	TGTGCCAGCAGCTTGGCGGTGGGTACAGATACGCAGTATTTT
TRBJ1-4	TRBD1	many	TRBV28	CASWDRGPEKLFF	TGTGCCAGCTGGGACAGGGGTCCTGAAAAACTGTTTTTT
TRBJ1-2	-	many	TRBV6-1	CASTSRPERAGYTF	TGTGCCAGCACTTCTCGGCCAGAGCGGGCCGGCTACACCTTC